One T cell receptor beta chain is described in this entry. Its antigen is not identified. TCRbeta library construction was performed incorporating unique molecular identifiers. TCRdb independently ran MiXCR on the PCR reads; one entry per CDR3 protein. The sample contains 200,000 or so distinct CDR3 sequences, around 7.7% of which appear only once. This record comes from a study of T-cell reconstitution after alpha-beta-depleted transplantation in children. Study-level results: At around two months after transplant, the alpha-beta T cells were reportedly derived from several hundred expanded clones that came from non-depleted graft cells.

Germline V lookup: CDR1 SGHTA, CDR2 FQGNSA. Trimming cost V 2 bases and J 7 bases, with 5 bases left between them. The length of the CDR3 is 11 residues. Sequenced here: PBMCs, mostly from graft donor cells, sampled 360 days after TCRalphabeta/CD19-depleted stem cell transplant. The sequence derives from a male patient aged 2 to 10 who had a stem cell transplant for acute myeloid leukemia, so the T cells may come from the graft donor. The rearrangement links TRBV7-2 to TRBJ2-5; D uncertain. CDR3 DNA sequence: TGTGCCAGCAGCTTACCTCCGACCCAGTACTTC. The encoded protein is CASSLPPTQYF.